These 18 T cell receptor beta chains share one sample of origin, sequenced in a study of CD8+ T cells in alopecia areata. cDNA serving as the sequencing template came from extracted, reverse transcribed RNA. The table came from immunoSEQ multiplex PCR; TCRdb's copy has only in-frame clones and leaves some out. The table records 250,000 to 300,000 clones, roughly 64% of them present only once. The treatment is: oral pan-JAK inhibitor, 5-10 mg twice daily. The sequencing used CD4+ T cells sorted from blood, collected at week 24, from a patient treated with tofacitinib. All receptors come from a human donor with alopecia areata.

V is TRBV7-2 and J is TRBJ2-3, with TRBD1 matching 10 bases. The ends lost 5 bases at V and 4 bases at J; junction bases unmatched: 3. The CDR3 spans 14 residues. Germline CDR1 SGHTA, CDR2 FQGNSA. The CDR3 region has the DNA TGTGCCAGCAGCCCGACAGGGGGCGCAGATACGCAGTATTTT. Residues: CASSPTGGADTQYF. Complete variable domain (other parts from reference TRBV7-2 and TRBJ2-3): GAGVSQSPSNKVTEKGKDVELRCDPISGHTALYWYRQSLGQGLEFLIYFQGNSAPDKSGLPSDRFSAERTGGSVSTLTIQRTQQEDSAVYLCASSPTGGADTQYFGPGTRLTVL.

This clone was seen a single time. DNA for the CDR3: TGCAGCGTTGTCCAGGATCTCAATCAGCCCCAGCATTTT. Residues: CSVVQDLNQPQHF. This chain uses TRBV29-1 with TRBJ1-5, with D unresolved. The germline V and J ends were trimmed by 4 bases and 3 bases, with 10 bases remaining between them. CDR3 length: 13 residues. Germline V CDR1 and CDR2: SQVTM, ANQGSEA.

This clone was detected many times. The gene calls are TRBV29-1 and TRBJ2-1, with a possible D match to TRBD1 (5 bases). With 3 bases removed from V and 1 base from J, the gap between germline ends came to 7 bases. CDR1 is SQVTM, CDR2 ANQGSEA, per germline. This CDR3 has 13 residues. The CDR3 DNA sequence: TGCAGCGTTGAGCAGGGTTCCTACAATGAGCAGTTCTTC. Encoded protein: CSVEQGSYNEQFF.

V is TRBV10-3 and J is TRBJ2-7; 9 bases align to TRBD1. The J segment lost 9 bases and the V segment lost 6 bases, leaving 12 bases of the junction unmatched. CDR1 and CDR2 from the germline V gene are ENHRY and SYGVKD. The CDR3 length is 14 residues. CDR3 nucleotides: TGTGCCATCAGGCCGGGACAGGGTTTCCCCGGGCAGTACTTC. This codes for CAIRPGQGFPGQYF.

The chain employs TRBV29-1 and TRBJ2-1; 9 nucleotides agree with TRBD1. After removal of 4 bases from V and 5 bases from J, the junction contained 15 bases not matched to a gene. CDR1 is SQVTM, CDR2 ANQGSEA, per germline. The CDR3 runs to 17 residues. The CDR3 region has the DNA TGCAGCGTTGGGGATCACAGGGGGCGGGGTGCGGACAATGAGCAGTTCTTC. Amino acid sequence: CSVGDHRGRGADNEQFF.

This clone was observed once. The V and J genes are TRBV7-3 and TRBJ2-1; D is perhaps TRBD2 (6 bases). The ends were cut back, 1 base at V and 4 bases at J, with 11 bases in the middle. The CDR3 covers 15 residues. Germline V gene lookup returns CDR1 SGHTA and CDR2 FQGTGA. CDR3 sequence reads: CASSLNGLPYNEQFF. In DNA form, the CDR3 reads TGTGCCAGCAGCTTAAATGGACTACCGTACAATGAGCAGTTCTTC.

This clone was seen a few times. The chain joins TRBV4-1 to TRBJ1-5; maybe TRBD1 (5 bases). This CDR3 spans 20 amino acids. The germline gives CDR1 MGHRA, CDR2 YSYEKL. The V gene lost 2 bases and the J gene lost 0 bases, with 23 bases spanning the gap. CDR3 protein: CASSQRVEGPTRYSNQPQHF. The CDR3 DNA is TGCGCCAGCAGCCAAAGGGTAGAGGGGCCGACTCGTTATAGCAATCAGCCCCAGCATTTT.

This clone was counted between two and nine times. V gene TRBV27 combines with J gene TRBJ1-2; D is possibly TRBD1 (5 bases). Germline CDR1 and CDR2: MNHEY and SMNVEV (reference sequence). This CDR3 is 14 amino acids long. V was cut by 6 bases and J by 2 bases, with 13 bases left in between. CDR3 residues: CASSRRGTNYGYTF. The CDR3 coding sequence is TGTGCCAGCAGCCGCCGGGGGACGAACTATGGCTACACCTTC.

The rearrangement uses TRBV27 and TRBJ2-2; tentatively, D is TRBD1 (5 bases). The germline V gene encodes CDR1 MNHEY and CDR2 SMNVEV (reference sequence). The CDR3 runs 15 residues. V gave up 5 bases and J gave up 1 base, with 11 bases separating them. The CDR3 DNA reads TGTGCCAGCAGTATGAGCAGGGTGAACACCGGGGAGCTGTTTTTT. Its protein product is CASSMSRVNTGELFF.

The V call is TRBV2, the J call TRBJ1-2, with 8 bases that match TRBD1. Germline V lookup: CDR1 SNHLY, CDR2 FYNNEI. This CDR3 has 12 residues. Trimming removed 6 bases from V and 5 bases from J; junction bases left unmatched: 2. The chain's CDR3 is CASSGQGYGYTF. CDR3 bases: TGTGCCAGCAGCGGACAGGGATATGGCTACACCTTC.

CDR3 residues: CASSQFWGGEETQYF. The CDR3 DNA reads TGTGCCAGCAGCCAGTTTTGGGGAGGCGAGGAGACCCAGTACTTC. This chain uses TRBV14 with TRBJ2-5; D perhaps matches TRBD2 (6 bases). Germline loops: CDR1 SGHDN, CDR2 FVKESK. The CDR3 loop spans 15 amino acids. V was pared by 3 bases and J by 5 bases, with 16 bases between. The full variable domain, completed using reference TRBV14 and TRBJ2-5, is EAGVTQFPSHSVIEKGQTVTLRCDPISGHDNLYWYRRVMGKEIKFLLHFVKESKQDESGMPNNRFLAERTGGTYSTLKVQPAELEDSGVYFCASSQFWGGEETQYFGPGTRLLVL.

This chain links TRBV19 with TRBJ2-5; 10 bases fit TRBD1. The V and J ends lost 4 bases and 5 bases, in that order; junction bases with no gene match: 10. The germline V gene has CDR1 LNHDA and CDR2 SQIVND (reference sequence). The CDR3 extends over 16 amino acids. The CDR3 is CASSNPRDRGGETQYF. In DNA form, the CDR3 reads TGTGCCAGTAGTAACCCCCGGGACAGGGGAGGGGAGACCCAGTACTTC.

With respect to this clone: This sample also contains other DNA sequences that code for the same CDR3. The gene calls are TRBV30 and TRBJ1-1; 7 bases are shared with TRBD1. The trim removed 5 bases at V and 2 bases at J, leaving 8 bases unmatched. Germline loops: CDR1 GTSNPN, CDR2 SVGIG (reference sequence). The CDR3 extends over 14 amino acids. The CDR3 DNA sequence: TGTGCCTGGGGACGGACAGGACTAAACACTGAAGCTTTCTTT. It is translated as CAWGRTGLNTEAFF.

This clone has only a few counts. The chain has TRBV6-6 and TRBJ1-5; D gene unclear. V was pared by 6 bases and J by 7 bases, with 13 bases between. The germline V gene has CDR1 MNHNY and CDR2 SVGAGI (reference sequence). The CDR3 covers 13 residues. This chain's CDR3 is CASSKPPGQPQHF. The CDR3 DNA reads as TGTGCCAGCAGCAAACCACCCGGACAGCCCCAGCATTTT.

The rearrangement links TRBV29-1 to TRBJ1-1; possibly TRBD1 for D (6 bases). This CDR3 contains 13 residues. Trimming removed 7 bases at V and 1 base at J, with 13 bases between. Germline assignment: CDR1 SQVTM and CDR2 ANQGSEA. The CDR3 reads CSALTGSNTEAFF. CDR3 coding DNA: TGCAGCGCTCTGACAGGTTCGAACACTGAAGCTTTCTTT.

This clone was seen a few times. This sequence joins TRBV5-1 and TRBJ2-1; 7 bases agree with TRBD1. This CDR3 spans 15 amino acids. The junction had 4 bases not matched to a gene; V was cut back by 2 bases and J by 2 bases. Looked up from germline, CDR1 is SGHRS and CDR2 is YFSETQ. CDR3 residues: CASSFDRVAYNEQFF. For the CDR3, the DNA is TGCGCCAGCAGCTTCGACAGGGTGGCCTACAATGAGCAGTTCTTC. Together with reference TRBV5-1 and TRBJ2-1, the CDR3 gives the full variable domain: KAGVTQTPRYLIKTRGQQVTLSCSPISGHRSVSWYQQTPGQGLQFLFEYFSETQRNKGNFPGRFSGRQFSNSRSEMNVSTLELGDSALYLCASSFDRVAYNEQFFGPGTRLTVL.

The chain links TRBV2 to TRBJ2-7; no clear D gene. Trimming took 3 bases from V and 10 from J, leaving 10 bases between them. The CDR3 runs to 11 residues. From germline, CDR1 is SNHLY and CDR2 FYNNEI. This chain's CDR3 is CASSDGQSQYF. DNA for the CDR3: TGTGCCAGCAGTGATGGGCAGAGTCAGTACTTC.

The V and J genes are TRBV9 and TRBJ2-3; D not resolved. The V end was cut by 0 bases, the J end by 2 bases, with 13 bases between. This CDR3 has 16 residues. The germline gives CDR1 SGDLS, CDR2 YYNGEE. The CDR3 protein is CASSVGHLASTDTQYF. CDR3 in DNA: TGTGCCAGCAGCGTAGGGCACCTTGCTTCCACAGATACGCAGTATTTT.